The 30 T cell receptor beta chains listed next were all sequenced from one sample in a study of blood T cell repertoires in COVID-19. Clones were sequenced by immunoSEQ multiplex PCR, and TCRdb holds only the in-frame ones, with some missing. There are approximately 200,000 clones in the sample; roughly 84% occur only once, and around 7% lies in the top ten. Sequenced: peripheral blood. These receptor sequences come from a woman aged 45-65 years with acute or convalescent COVID-19.

This clone came up a few times. The chain has TRBV11-3 and TRBJ2-2; D is undetermined. V lost 1 base, J lost 1 base, and 7 bases lay in between. The CDR3 has 15 amino acids. Germline V gives CDR1 SGHNT, CDR2 YENEEA. CDR3 sequence (DNA): TGTGCCAGCAGCTTAGCTGCCGGGAACACCGGGGAGCTGTTTTTT. This sequence encodes CASSLAAGNTGELFF.

The chain recombines TRBV28 with TRBJ2-7, with 7 bases matching TRBD1. This CDR3 contains 13 residues. Germline V lookup: CDR1 MDHEN, CDR2 SYDVKM. With 6 bases clipped from V and 9 bases from J, the junction kept 11 bases outside the gene matches. The CDR3 DNA is TGTGCCAGCAGGGACCTGGGGTACAGGGGGCAGTACTTC. The encoded protein is CASRDLGYRGQYF. Supplemented by reference TRBV28 and TRBJ2-7, the full variable domain reads DVKVTQSSRYLVKRTGEKVFLECVQDMDHENMFWYRQDPGLGLRLIYFSYDVKMKEKGDIPEGYSVSREKKERFSLILESASTNQTSMYLCASRDLGYRGQYFGPGTRLTVT.

The chain has TRBV19 and TRBJ1-5; 8 nucleotides agree with TRBD1. The V and J ends lost 9 bases and 6 bases, in that order; junction bases with no gene match: 10. The CDR3 has 14 amino acids. Germline CDR1 reads LNHDA; CDR2 reads SQIVND (reference sequence). The CDR3 region has the DNA TGTGCCAGCAGGGGGCCAGGGGACGGTCAGCCCCAGCATTTT. Encoded protein: CASRGPGDGQPQHF.

J is TRBJ1-2 and V is TRBV12-3 or TRBV12-4, with D possibly being TRBD1 (6 bases). This CDR3 region has 13 residues. The V end lost 5 bases, the J end lost 4 bases, and 11 bases lay between the germline ends. In nucleotides, the CDR3 is TGTGCCAGCAGTCAGGACAGTACCTATGGCTACACCTTC. Protein sequence: CASSQDSTYGYTF.

The chain couples TRBV5-1 to TRBJ1-6; 7 bases are a match to TRBD1. Per germline, CDR1 SGHRS and CDR2 YFSETQ. Trimming removed 0 bases from V and 7 bases from J; junction bases left unmatched: 10. This CDR3 is built from 17 residues. CDR3 DNA: TGCGCCAGCAGCTTGGAAATATCCAGGGGGTCCAATTCACCCCTCCACTTT. Translation gives CASSLEISRGSNSPLHF.

This CDR3 reads CATSDLQEQFF. The CDR3 DNA follows: TGTGCCACCAGTGATTTGCAGGAGCAGTTCTTC. V and J are TRBV24-1 and TRBJ2-1; no firm D call. CDR1 and CDR2 (germline): KGHDR, SFDVKD. CDR3 size: 11 residues. Trimming left V 0 bases short and J 10 bases short, with 3 bases between.

V gene TRBV28 combines with J gene TRBJ2-5; D not certain. The V and J ends lost 3 bases and 0 bases respectively, with 8 bases between them. The CDR3 totals 14 residues. CDR1 and CDR2 (germline): MDHEN, SYDVKM. CDR3 coding DNA: TGTGCCAGCAGTTTCAGCGTGTACCAAGAGACCCAGTACTTC. This sequence encodes CASSFSVYQETQYF. The full variable domain, completed using reference TRBV28 and TRBJ2-5, is DVKVTQSSRYLVKRTGEKVFLECVQDMDHENMFWYRQDPGLGLRLIYFSYDVKMKEKGDIPEGYSVSREKKERFSLILESASTNQTSMYLCASSFSVYQETQYFGPGTRLLVL.

CDR3 loop: CASSKRQGSFKDEQYF. CDR3 sequence (DNA): TGTGCCAGCAGCAAACGACAGGGGAGCTTTAAAGACGAGCAGTACTTC. V and J are TRBV3-1 (or the pseudogene TRBV3-2) and TRBJ2-7; 8 nucleotides match TRBD1. Germline V gene data show CDR1 as LGHDT and CDR2 as YNNKEL (reference sequence). V dropped 5 bases and J dropped 5; count of bases not matched to a gene: 14. The CDR3 spans 16 residues.

CDR3 sequence reads: CASSPSGRDTEAFF. The CDR3 DNA sequence: TGTGCCAGCTCACCGTCAGGGAGGGACACTGAAGCTTTCTTT. The chain is built from TRBV18 and TRBJ1-1, with TRBD1 as a possible D gene (5 bases). The CDR3 has 14 amino acids. V lost 3 bases to trimming and J lost 3 bases, with 11 bases between them. Germline V gene sequence: CDR1 KGHSH, CDR2 LQKENI.

The V call is TRBV28, the J call TRBJ2-1; TRBD1 might be the D (6 bases). Germline CDR1 and CDR2: MDHEN and SYDVKM. V was cut by 9 bases and J by 0 bases, with 15 bases left in between. This CDR3 has 15 amino acids. The CDR3 here is CASSPGDTSYNEQFF. CDR3 DNA: TGTGCCAGTAGTCCAGGGGACACCTCCTACAATGAGCAGTTCTTC.

This clone was picked up many times. The V call is TRBV24-1, the J call TRBJ2-7, with D possibly being TRBD1 (6 bases). The CDR3 is made up of 14 amino acids. Trimming stripped 5 bases from V and 2 bases from J, with 12 bases between. Germline V gives CDR1 KGHDR, CDR2 SFDVKD. The CDR3 here is CATSGGLHTYEQYF. The CDR3, as DNA: TGTGCCACCAGTGGGGGGCTGCACACCTACGAGCAGTACTTC.

This sequence joins TRBV15 and TRBJ2-1, with 7 nucleotides matching TRBD2. The ends lost 1 base at V and 15 bases at J; junction bases unmatched: 9. In germline, CDR1 is LNHNV, CDR2 YYDKDF (reference sequence). This CDR3 has 13 amino acids. The CDR3 DNA is TGTGCCACCAGCAGAGTGTTGAGCGGGGTGCCGTTCTTC. Amino acid sequence: CATSRVLSGVPFF.

The V and J genes are TRBV6-4 and TRBJ2-7; 7 bases agree with TRBD2. With V trimmed by 9 bases and J by 2 bases, 10 bases remained unmatched. Per the germline V gene, CDR1 is MRHNA and CDR2 is SNTAGT. This CDR3 has 14 residues. CDR3 in amino acids: CARFVGRGTYEQYF. CDR3 nucleotide sequence: TGTGCCAGGTTCGTTGGGCGGGGGACCTACGAGCAGTACTTC.

CDR3 amino acids: CASSQGAGTEAFF. CDR3 nucleotides: TGTGCCAGCAGTCAGGGGGCCGGGACTGAAGCTTTCTTT. The V and J genes are TRBV6-5 and TRBJ1-1; TRBD1 matches at 8 bases. Germline CDR1 MNHEY, CDR2 SVGAGI. The V segment lost 5 bases and the J segment 5 bases; nucleotides outside the gene matches: 4. The CDR3 totals 13 residues.

The rearrangement links TRBV5-1 to TRBJ2-7; 8 nucleotides line up with TRBD2. V shed 2 bases, J shed 2 bases, and the junction held 3 bases outside the gene matches. Germline V gene sequence: CDR1 SGHRS, CDR2 YFSETQ. There are 14 residues in the CDR3. CDR3 amino acids: CASSFTSGPYEQYF. The DNA for the CDR3 is TGCGCCAGCAGCTTTACTAGCGGACCCTACGAGCAGTACTTC.

Comment on this clone: One junction end disagrees with the germline gene, perhaps due to a read error. V gene TRBV15 combines with J gene TRBJ2-1, with D maybe TRBD2 (6 bases). This CDR3 comprises 14 residues. Germline V gene lookup returns CDR1 LNHNV and CDR2 YYDKDF (reference sequence). In nucleotides, the CDR3 is TGTGCCACCAGGAGAGAGATATCGGGGGTTAAGCAGTTCTTC. Translating it yields CATRREISGVKQFF. Full variable domain (rest looked up from reference TRBV15 and TRBJ2-1): DAMVIQNPRYQVTQFGKPVTLSCSQTLNHNVMYWYQQKSSQAPKLLFHYYDKDFNNEADTPDNFQSRRPNTSFCFLDIRSPGLGDTAMYLCATRREISGVKQFFGPGTRLTVL.

This sequence joins TRBV19 and TRBJ1-2; TRBD1 matches 7 bases. The V gene's germline CDR1 is LNHDA and CDR2 SQIVND (reference sequence). The CDR3 is made up of 12 amino acids. This CDR3 is CATRTGPYGYTF. As DNA, the CDR3 is TGTGCTACCCGGACAGGCCCCTATGGCTACACCTTC.

This clone was counted a single time. The chain carries TRBV7-2 and TRBJ2-3, with 10 positions matching TRBD2. After removal of 6 bases from V and 3 bases from J, the junction contained 9 bases not matched to a gene. Germline CDR1 is SGHTA and CDR2 is FQGNSA. The CDR3 covers 16 residues. As DNA, the CDR3 is TGTGCCAGCAGTCCAGGCAGCGGGGGGGCAACAGATACGCAGTATTTT. Translation gives CASSPGSGGATDTQYF.

The chain links TRBV10-3 to TRBJ2-5, with 8 nucleotides matching TRBD1. The J call is in doubt because the DNA end fits TRBJ2-7 better. The germline V gene encodes CDR1 ENHRY and CDR2 SYGVKD. The CDR3 is 14 residues long. The CDR3 nucleotides read TGTGCCATCAGTGGTGGGACAGGAGTGTACGAGCAGTACTTC. It codes for CAISGGTGVYEQYF.

In this sample, this clone turned up once. The CDR3 region has the DNA TGTGCCAGCAGTCCGGAGGGAGAGACCCAGTACTTC. Translation: CASSPEGETQYF. V usage is TRBV27 and J usage is TRBJ2-5; D is perhaps TRBD2 (6 bases). The germline V gene has CDR1 MNHEY and CDR2 SMNVEV (reference sequence). Deletions cut 5 bases from V and 4 bases from J, with 8 bases between. The CDR3 has 12 amino acids.

This clone was detected only a few times. The gene calls are TRBV7-9 and TRBJ2-2, with D possibly matching TRBD1 (5 bases). The CDR3 has 15 residues. V gave up 7 bases and J gave up 4 bases, with 16 bases separating them. CDR1 and CDR2 from the germline V gene are SEHNR and FQNEAQ (reference sequence). Written as DNA, the CDR3 is TGTGCCAGCAATTTATTCCCCAGGGTCACCGGGGAGCTGTTTTTT. Its translation: CASNLFPRVTGELFF.

This clone was detected only a few times. The chain recombines TRBV2 with TRBJ2-5; D is ambiguous. The CDR3 loop spans 11 amino acids. V shed 3 bases and J shed 5 bases, with 4 bases lying between them. Germline CDR1 reads SNHLY; CDR2 reads FYNNEI. CDR3 nucleotide sequence: TGTGCCAGCAGTGAGTCGGAGACCCAGTACTTC. It is translated as CASSESETQYF.

This rearrangement joins TRBV6-5 to TRBJ2-7, with 10 bases fitting TRBD2. The junction had 6 bases not matched to a gene; V was cut back by 4 bases and J by 3 bases. This CDR3 spans 15 amino acids. Looked up from germline, CDR1 is MNHEY and CDR2 is SVGAGI. For the CDR3, the DNA is TGTGCCAGCAGTTCCGCTAGCGGGAGACTCTACGAGCAGTACTTC. Its protein is CASSSASGRLYEQYF.

This rearrangement joins TRBV3-1 (or the pseudogene TRBV3-2) to TRBJ1-2, with 8 nucleotides matching TRBD1. After removal of 0 bases from V and 7 bases from J, the junction contained 10 bases not matched to a gene. Germline V lookup: CDR1 LGHDT, CDR2 YNNKEL (reference sequence). The CDR3 has 16 residues. CDR3: CASSQEGGRGRGGYTF. In DNA, the CDR3 is TGTGCCAGCAGCCAAGAAGGAGGCAGGGGGCGCGGTGGCTACACCTTC.

This chain joins TRBV5-1 and TRBJ2-1, with TRBD2 identical over 11 bases. This CDR3 contains 18 residues. Germline assignment: CDR1 SGHRS and CDR2 YFSETQ. Losses at the gene ends were 1 base for V and 2 bases for J; bases not matched to a gene: 8. The CDR3, as DNA: TGCGCCAGCAGCTTGACCCTTTCTAGCGGGGGGACCTACAATGAGCAGTTCTTC. Residues: CASSLTLSSGGTYNEQFF.

The chain recombines TRBV27 with TRBJ2-2, with D tentatively TRBD1 (6 bases). The CDR3 spans 16 residues. Trimming cost V 2 bases and J 1 base, with 11 bases left between them. CDR1 MNHEY and CDR2 SMNVEV come from the germline V gene (reference sequence). The CDR3 is CASSLQGTRNTGELFF. CDR3 sequence (DNA): TGTGCCAGCAGTTTACAGGGGACAAGGAACACCGGGGAGCTGTTTTTT.

The rearrangement uses TRBV28 and TRBJ1-3, with a weak D call TRBD1 (6 bases). CDR3 length equals 15 residues. V lost 5 bases and J lost 3, with 14 bases in between. Germline V gene sequence: CDR1 MDHEN, CDR2 SYDVKM. Here the CDR3 DNA reads TGTGCCAGCAGTCGAATAAGGGACAATGGAAACACCATATATTTT. Its translation: CASSRIRDNGNTIYF.

This rearrangement joins TRBV7-9 to TRBJ1-5, with D tentatively TRBD1 (6 bases). CDR1 SEHNR and CDR2 FQNEAQ come from the germline V gene (reference sequence). The CDR3 is made up of 15 amino acids. Trimming stripped 1 base from V and 3 bases from J, with 10 bases between. DNA for the CDR3: TGTGCCAGCAGCTTAGGGACAGCTTCCAATCAGCCCCAGCATTTT. As protein: CASSLGTASNQPQHF.

This clone was seen once. The CDR3 sequence is CASSPNPGQGYWTNEKLFF. The CDR3 nucleotides are TGTGCCAGCAGTCCCAACCCTGGACAGGGATACTGGACTAATGAAAAACTGTTTTTT. The rearrangement links TRBV28 to TRBJ1-4, with 8 bases identical to TRBD1. V lost 5 bases and J lost 2; bases outside the gene matches: 16. Per the germline V gene, CDR1 is MDHEN and CDR2 is SYDVKM. This CDR3 has 19 amino acids. The full variable domain, rest sourced from reference TRBV28 and TRBJ1-4, is DVKVTQSSRYLVKRTGEKVFLECVQDMDHENMFWYRQDPGLGLRLIYFSYDVKMKEKGDIPEGYSVSREKKERFSLILESASTNQTSMYLCASSPNPGQGYWTNEKLFFGSGTQLSVL.

V is TRBV6-1 and J is TRBJ1-2; maybe TRBD1 (6 bases). The CDR3 runs to 13 residues. From germline, CDR1 is MNHNS and CDR2 SASEGT. Trimming took 3 bases from V and 8 from J, leaving 13 bases between them. This CDR3 reads CASSDLQGYGYTF. CDR3 nucleotides: TGTGCCAGCAGTGACCTACAGGGATACGGCTACACCTTC.